This is a list of T cell receptor beta chains from one sample in a study of cytotoxic CD8 clonotypes in ibrutinib-treated CLL. Assay: immunoSEQ multiplex PCR; the TCRdb copy retains only in-frame clones and omits some. Of under 150,000 clones in the sample, around 80% are singletons; the top ten hold approximately 7.6%. The sequencing here drew on PBMCs, taken after 36 months of ibrutinib treatment. Every receptor here comes from a human donor with chronic lymphocytic leukemia. Both conserved end residues are part of each CDR3. Each record gives: D gene, V gene, J gene, clone size, CDR3 DNA, CDR3 protein. D genes are given only for firm matches. Clone size is given for some rows only: seen once, a few or many times, or a class if the clone is expanded.

TRBD1	TRBV27	TRBJ1-1	-	TGTGCCAGCAGTTTCCCCGGACAGGTTCAAGCTTTCTTT	CASSFPGQVQAFF
TRBD1	TRBV7-2	TRBJ2-2	-	TGTGCCAGCGGGTTAAGGGACAGGGGCACCGGGGAGCTGTTTTTT	CASGLRDRGTGELFF
-	TRBV6-1	TRBJ2-7	once	TGTGCCAGCAGCACACTGGGCCCTTACGAGCAGTACTTC	CASSTLGPYEQYF
TRBD1	TRBV18	TRBJ2-7	-	TGTGCCAGCTCACCACTTCCCGGGACAGGGGGCGGAGAGCAGTACTTC	CASSPLPGTGGGEQYF
TRBD2	TRBV4-1	TRBJ2-2	-	TGCGCCAGCAGCCAAGGCGGACTAGCGGGAAGCACCGGGGAGCTGTTTTTT	CASSQGGLAGSTGELFF
-	TRBV28	TRBJ1-5	-	TGTGCCAGCAGGGGCAACAATCAGCCCCAGCATTTT	CASRGNNQPQHF
-	TRBV4-1	TRBJ1-4	-	TGCGCCAGCAGCCAATTTGGCAAAAAACTGTTTTTT	CASSQFGKKLFF
TRBD1	TRBV18	TRBJ1-4	-	TGTGCCAGCTCACCAACCGGGACAGGGGGTGAAAAACTGTTTTTT	CASSPTGTGGEKLFF
-	TRBV10-3	TRBJ2-7	-	TGTGCCATCAGAGCTCACGAGCTGGGGCAGGACGCCTACGAGCAGTACTTC	CAIRAHELGQDAYEQYF
TRBD2	TRBV5-8	TRBJ2-1	-	TGTGCCAGCAGCCACGGGACTATAACCTACAATGAGCAGTTCTTC	CASSHGTITYNEQFF
TRBD2	TRBV27	TRBJ2-1	-	TGTGCCAGCAGGAAATCCGGGACTAGCGCGGCAACCTACAATGAGCAGTTCTTC	CASRKSGTSAATYNEQFF
-	TRBV6-5	TRBJ2-7	-	TGTGCCAGCAGAAGAGGACAGTACGAGCAGTACTTC	CASRRGQYEQYF
-	TRBV7-9	TRBJ2-7	-	TGTGCCAGCAGCACCACCAGCTCCTACGAGCAGTACTTC	CASSTTSSYEQYF
TRBD1	TRBV5-5	TRBJ2-7	once	TGTGCCAGCAGCTTCAGGGGGTCGGCGGGCTCCTACGAGCAGTACTTC	CASSFRGSAGSYEQYF
-	TRBV14	TRBJ2-6	-	TGTGCCAGCAGCCAAGGTTTGGGGGCCTACTCTGGGGCCAACGTCCTGACTTTC	CASSQGLGAYSGANVLTF
-	TRBV6-5	TRBJ1-1	-	TGTGCCAGCAGTTCCTGGACAGCGAACACTGAAGCTTTCTTT	CASSSWTANTEAFF
-	TRBV4-1	TRBJ1-5	few	TGCGCCAGCAGCCAACAGCCCAATCAGCCCCAGCATTTT	CASSQQPNQPQHF
-	TRBV19	TRBJ2-3	few	TGTGCCAGTAGTGCCCGCACAGATACGCAGTATTTT	CASSARTDTQYF
-	TRBV7-2	TRBJ1-5	-	TGTGCCAGCAGCTTCACGACAGCAGCGCAGCCCCAGCATTTT	CASSFTTAAQPQHF
TRBD2	TRBV6-1	TRBJ2-3	-	TGTGCCAGCAGGTCTAGCGGGGGGGCGAATACGCAGTATTTT	CASRSSGGANTQYF
TRBD2	TRBV30	TRBJ2-1	-	TGTGCCTGGAGACGAGCGGGAGAGCAGTTCTTC	CAWRRAGEQFF
-	TRBV28	TRBJ2-6	-	TGTGCCACCAACAGAGGGGGTTCTGGGGCCAACGTCCTGACTTTC	CATNRGGSGANVLTF
TRBD2	TRBV5-1	TRBJ2-7	-	TGCGCCAGCAGCTTGAAGTGGGGGGGACCCACCTCCTACGAGCAGTACTTC	CASSLKWGGPTSYEQYF
-	TRBV5-4	TRBJ2-6	-	TGTGCCAGCAGCAGAACAAGGCTTGGTGGGGCCAACGTCCTGACTTTC	CASSRTRLGGANVLTF
-	TRBV5-4	TRBJ1-2	-	TGTGCCAGCAGCTTGGGACCGGAAATCTATGGCTACACCTTC	CASSLGPEIYGYTF
-	TRBV6-5	TRBJ2-1	once	TGTGCCAGCAGTTATTTAGGGGTGGAGTTCTTC	CASSYLGVEFF
-	TRBV30	TRBJ1-1	-	TGTGCCTGGATGCGGCTCACGAACACTGAAGCTTTCTTT	CAWMRLTNTEAFF
TRBD2	TRBV4-1	TRBJ2-1	-	TGCGCCAGCAGCCAAGACCGGCTAGCGGGAGGGCGAAATGAGCAGTTCTTC	CASSQDRLAGGRNEQFF
-	TRBV29-1	TRBJ1-1	-	TGCAGCGTTGAATTTCTGGGAGGAGGCACTGAAGCTTTCTTT	CSVEFLGGGTEAFF
-	TRBV7-9	TRBJ1-2	once	TGTGCCAGCAGCTTAGAGGGGCGAGGCTATGGCTACACCTTC	CASSLEGRGYGYTF
-	TRBV5-1	TRBJ1-5	-	TGCGCCAGCAGTTTCGGAATCAATCAGCCCCAGCATTTT	CASSFGINQPQHF
TRBD1	TRBV5-8	TRBJ1-1	few	TGTGCCAGCAGCTGGGACAGGAACACTGAAGCTTTCTTT	CASSWDRNTEAFF
-	TRBV7-9	TRBJ2-6	-	TGTGCCAGCAGCCCCTGGGCGACTGCCCAGGTAAGAAGGACCAACGTCCTGACTTTC	CASSPWATAQVRRTNVLTF
TRBD1	TRBV19	TRBJ1-4	-	TGTGCCAGTATCCCTAGGGGACAGGGTGGTGAAAAACTGTTTTTT	CASIPRGQGGEKLFF
-	TRBV4-2	TRBJ2-3	-	TGTGCCAGCAGCCAAGAAGGGGGCACAGATACGCAGTATTTT	CASSQEGGTDTQYF
-	TRBV2	TRBJ2-2	-	TGTGCCAGCAGTGTTCAAGGGAACACCGGGGAGCTGTTTTTT	CASSVQGNTGELFF
TRBD2	TRBV9	TRBJ2-2	-	TGTGCCAGCAGCAGAATAGCGGGAGGCTTAAACACCGGGGAGCTGTTTTTT	CASSRIAGGLNTGELFF
-	TRBV5-5	TRBJ1-2	-	TGTGCCAGCAGCTTTGGGGGGCACCTAGAAGACACCTTC	CASSFGGHLEDTF
-	TRBV7-9	TRBJ2-7	-	TGTGCCAGCAGCTTAGCCCTAACAGGGATTGAATCCTACGAGCAGTACTTC	CASSLALTGIESYEQYF
-	TRBV19	TRBJ2-1	few	TGTGCCAGTAGTACCCACGCTGGGGGGACCCTGTCCTACAATGAGCAGTTCTTC	CASSTHAGGTLSYNEQFF
TRBD2	TRBV30	TRBJ2-5	-	TGTGCCTGGAGTGGGGGAGGGGAGACCCAGTACTTC	CAWSGGGETQYF
-	TRBV2	TRBJ1-5	-	TGTGCCGGGTCCCCGGGCCCCAATCAGCCCCAGCATTTT	CAGSPGPNQPQHF
TRBD1	TRBV30	TRBJ1-6	-	TGTGCCTGGAGTTTCTCAGGGGGACAGGGTTACAATTCACCCCTCCACTTT	CAWSFSGGQGYNSPLHF
TRBD1	TRBV9	TRBJ2-7	-	TGTGCCAGCAGCGCCGACAGGGGGCCTACCTACGAGCAGTACTTC	CASSADRGPTYEQYF